The next 30 T cell receptor beta chains were all read from a single sample in a study of post-analysis software for immune sequencing data. Study observations and caveats: With TRBV5-6, TRBV5-1 and TRBV20-1 included, five TRBV segments were more frequent in patients than in controls.

The antigens for these receptors are not known. Unique molecular identifiers had been added to the TCR beta cDNA libraries. Using its own MiXCR run on the PCR reads, TCRdb lists one record per CDR3 protein. The profile shows about 800,000 distinct CDR3 sequences, 25% to 30% of them singletons. Input material: blood. The receptors here all came from a girl between 10 and 17 years old with multiple sclerosis.

The V gene is TRBV20-1, the J gene TRBJ2-7; D not certain. The CDR3 has 13 amino acids. Germline lookup yields CDR1 DFQATT and CDR2 SNEGSKA (reference sequence). The CDR3 here is CTSLDRSSYEQYF. In DNA, the CDR3 is TGCACATCCTTGGACCGGAGCTCCTACGAGCAGTACTTC.

This clonotype was recorded a few times. The chain is built from TRBV16 and TRBJ2-3, with no clear D. Trimming cost V 0 bases and J 4 bases, with 17 bases left between them. Per the germline V gene, CDR1 is KGHSY and CDR2 is FQNENV. This CDR3 contains 17 residues. The CDR3 spells CASSQSASRIGPDTQYF. The DNA of the CDR3 is TGTGCCAGCAGCCAATCGGCTTCCCGTATAGGTCCAGATACGCAGTATTTT.

This clonotype was recorded once. This chain uses TRBV5-1 with TRBJ2-3; a possible D gene is TRBD1 (6 bases). V shed 1 base and J shed 0 bases, with 9 bases lying between them. Looked up from germline, CDR1 is SGHRS and CDR2 is YFSETQ. This CDR3 has 15 residues. CDR3: CASSLRTASTDTQYF. CDR3 sequence (DNA): TGCGCCAGCAGCTTGCGGACAGCTAGCACAGATACGCAGTATTTT.

This chain uses TRBV7-2 with TRBJ2-3, with D unresolved. V was cut by 0 bases and J by 4 bases, with 8 bases left in between. This CDR3 is built from 14 residues. CDR1 and CDR2 from the germline V gene are SGHTA and FQGNSA. The CDR3 spells CASSLAYPPDTQYF. The CDR3 coding sequence is TGTGCCAGCAGCTTAGCCTACCCGCCAGATACGCAGTATTTT.

This sequence joins TRBV5-1 and TRBJ2-6; D is possibly TRBD1 (5 bases). V shed 1 base and J shed 0 bases, with 14 bases lying between them. Germline V gene lookup returns CDR1 SGHRS and CDR2 YFSETQ. The CDR3 has 18 amino acids. CDR3 in amino acids: CASSLQGQLGSGANVLTF. CDR3 nucleotide sequence: TGCGCCAGCAGCTTGCAGGGTCAGTTGGGCTCTGGGGCCAACGTCCTGACTTTC.

The V and J genes are TRBV20-1 and TRBJ2-7; 12 nucleotides line up with TRBD2. V shed 3 bases and J 7 bases; nucleotides not matched to a gene: 10. CDR1 is DFQATT and CDR2 is SNEGSKA in the germline V gene (reference sequence). This CDR3 contains 15 residues. CDR3 residues: CSASQASGRAGEQYF. CDR3 coding DNA: TGCAGTGCTAGTCAGGCTAGCGGGAGGGCCGGTGAGCAGTACTTC.

This chain links TRBV20-1 with TRBJ2-6; 11 bases are a match to TRBD1. The CDR3 covers 16 residues. The germline V gene encodes CDR1 DFQATT and CDR2 SNEGSKA (reference sequence). J lost 4 bases, V lost 4 bases, and 6 bases had no gene match. CDR3 sequence: CSATGTGGSGANVLTF. CDR3 nucleotide sequence: TGCAGTGCTACGGGGACAGGGGGGTCCGGGGCCAACGTCCTGACTTTC.

This clonotype was counted a few times. The chain uses TRBV3-1 and TRBJ2-4, with 9 positions matching TRBD2. The J call may be wrong; the DNA end is better matched by TRBJ2-7. CDR1 is LGHDT, CDR2 YNNKEL, per germline (reference sequence). The CDR3 runs to 16 residues. The DNA of the CDR3 is TGTGCCAGCAGCCAAGGTGTTGGGCGGGAGGGCCTCGAGCAGTACTTC. It yields the protein CASSQGVGREGLEQYF.

This clonotype showed up just a few times. V usage is TRBV29-1 and J usage is TRBJ2-7, with D perhaps TRBD1 (5 bases). The CDR3 is made up of 14 amino acids. V was pared by 0 bases and J by 6 bases, with 15 bases between. CDR1 and CDR2 from the germline V gene are SQVTM and ANQGSEA. The CDR3 loop reads CSVEDLRGTGEQYF. The CDR3 region has the DNA TGCAGCGTTGAAGATCTTAGGGGAACAGGCGAGCAGTACTTC.

This clonotype has only a few counts. The chain carries TRBV27 and TRBJ1-2; D remains unclear. V was cut by 3 bases and J by 8 bases, with 13 bases left in between. CDR1 MNHEY and CDR2 SMNVEV come from the germline V gene (reference sequence). The length of the CDR3 is 13 residues. CDR3 bases: TGTGCCAGCAGTTTGCAAGTGGGTGGCGGCTACACCTTC. The encoded protein is CASSLQVGGGYTF.

This chain joins TRBV12-3 or TRBV12-4 and TRBJ1-1; D is unresolved. The CDR3 is 10 amino acids. The V gene lost 4 bases and the J gene lost 9 bases, with 6 bases spanning the gap. This CDR3 is CASSSNKAFF. DNA for the CDR3: TGTGCCAGCAGTTCGAATAAAGCTTTCTTT.

As to this clonotype: An end of the junction differs from the germline gene, which may be a read error. The V and J genes are TRBV6-5 and TRBJ2-5; the D call may be TRBD1 or TRBD2 (5 bases each). CDR3 length: 14 residues. The germline CDR1 and CDR2 sequences are MNHEY and SVGAGI. CDR3 sequence (DNA): TGTACCAGCAGTTACAGAGGGGCACAGGAGACCCAGTACTTC. Amino acids: CTSSYRGAQETQYF.

The V call is TRBV5-1, the J call TRBJ2-1, with 7 bases aligning to TRBD2. CDR3 length: 17 residues. Trimming removed 3 bases from V and 10 bases from J; junction bases left unmatched: 19. Germline V CDR1 and CDR2: SGHRS, YFSETQ. The chain's CDR3 is CASSSARLATGMREQFF. CDR3 in DNA: TGCGCCAGCAGCTCCGCCAGACTAGCTACGGGGATGAGGGAGCAGTTCTTC. The variable domain in full, completed from reference TRBV5-1 and TRBJ2-1, reads KAGVTQTPRYLIKTRGQQVTLSCSPISGHRSVSWYQQTPGQGLQFLFEYFSETQRNKGNFPGRFSGRQFSNSRSEMNVSTLELGDSALYLCASSSARLATGMREQFFGPGTRLTVL.

This chain uses TRBV29-1 with TRBJ2-5, with D tentatively TRBD1 (5 bases). The germline V and J ends were trimmed by 0 bases and 7 bases, with 15 bases remaining between them. The length of the CDR3 is 14 residues. Germline CDR1 SQVTM, CDR2 ANQGSEA. CDR3 residues: CSVEDGSPRGTQYF. Here the CDR3 DNA reads TGCAGCGTTGAAGATGGATCGCCTAGGGGGACCCAGTACTTC.

This clonotype has only a few counts. The chain carries TRBV5-1 and TRBJ2-3; the match to TRBD2 covers 12 bases. Germline V gene sequence: CDR1 SGHRS, CDR2 YFSETQ. Trimming cost V 4 bases and J 6 bases; bases outside gene matches: 6. The CDR3 extends over 15 amino acids. The CDR3 reads CASSITSGRTDTQYF. CDR3 DNA: TGCGCCAGCAGCATTACTAGCGGGAGGACCGATACGCAGTATTTT.

This clonotype was detected a few times. The chain carries TRBV7-6 and TRBJ2-3; tentatively, D is TRBD2 (6 bases). This CDR3 region has 15 residues. Germline lookup yields CDR1 SGHVS and CDR2 FNYEAQ. The V gene lost 5 bases and the J gene lost 6 bases, with 18 bases spanning the gap. Here the CDR3 DNA reads TGTGCCAGCAGCCCGATGACTAGGGTCGGGGATACGCAGTATTTT. Translation gives CASSPMTRVGDTQYF.

This clonotype was seen a handful of times. The J gene is TRBJ1-2, the V gene TRBV20-1; D is unresolved. This CDR3 is 14 amino acids long. The germline V gene has CDR1 DFQATT and CDR2 SNEGSKA (reference sequence). CDR3 DNA: TGCGTGGATGGATGCAGGCGTCAATGGTATGGCTACACCTTC. It translates to CVDGCRRQWYGYTF.

This clonotype was seen only a few times. This rearrangement joins TRBV12-3 or TRBV12-4 to TRBJ1-5, with 8 bases fitting TRBD1. The CDR3 totals 15 residues. The junction had 5 bases not matched to a gene; V was cut back by 1 base and J by 6 bases. The CDR3 nucleotides read TGTGCCAGCAGTTTAGGGACAGGGTTGGCTCAGCCCCAGCATTTT. Amino acid sequence: CASSLGTGLAQPQHF.

The chain is built from TRBV7-9 and TRBJ1-2; a possible D gene is TRBD1 (5 bases). CDR3 length: 15 residues. Germline lookup yields CDR1 SEHNR and CDR2 FQNEAQ (reference sequence). The V gene lost 4 bases and the J gene lost 2 bases, with 14 bases spanning the gap. CDR3 bases: TGTGCCAGCAGCTCCCAGCCCCGGGGCAACTATGGCTACACCTTC. Translating gives CASSSQPRGNYGYTF.

As to this clonotype: The conserved phenylalanine or tryptophan is not found at the CDR3 terminus, so this likely reflects a read error. This rearrangement joins TRBV7-9 to TRBJ2-1, with D unclear. Germline V gene data show CDR1 as SEHNR and CDR2 as FQNEAQ (reference sequence). The CDR3 is 15 residues long. Between the trimmed V and J ends, which lost 1 base and 8 bases, there was a span of 15 bases. Written as DNA, the CDR3 is TGTGCCAGCAGCTTAGAAGTATCGGCTCCGGATGAGCAGTTCATC. It codes for CASSLEVSAPDEQFI.

In this sample, this clonotype turned up a few times. This chain connects TRBV20-1 to TRBJ2-1; no clear D gene. This CDR3 region has 16 residues. Trimming left V 6 bases short and J 0 bases short, with 18 bases between. In germline, CDR1 is DFQATT, CDR2 SNEGSKA (reference sequence). Here the CDR3 reads CSAPSEAAGSYNEQFF. DNA for the CDR3: TGCAGTGCCCCGTCCGAGGCAGCTGGCTCCTACAATGAGCAGTTCTTC.

This clonotype showed up just a few times. This rearrangement joins TRBV29-1 to TRBJ1-1; D call uncertain. The CDR3 is 13 amino acids. Germline V gene lookup returns CDR1 SQVTM and CDR2 ANQGSEA. Trimming took 3 bases from V and 1 from J, leaving 9 bases between them. In nucleotides, the CDR3 is TGCAGCGTTGATCCCGGAGGGAACACTGAAGCTTTCTTT. Translation: CSVDPGGNTEAFF. Together with reference TRBV29-1 and TRBJ1-1, the CDR3 gives the full variable domain: SAVISQKPSRDICQRGTSLTIQCQVDSQVTMMFWYRQQPGQSLTLIATANQGSEATYESGFVIDKFPISRPNLTFSTLTVSNMSPEDSSIYLCSVDPGGNTEAFFGQGTRLTVV.

The gene calls are TRBV28 and TRBJ2-1, with TRBD2 matching 7 bases. V lost 5 bases, J lost 4 bases, and 8 bases stayed unmatched. The CDR3 spans 15 residues. Germline assignment: CDR1 MDHEN and CDR2 SYDVKM. This CDR3 reads CASSRAASGYNEQFF. The CDR3, as DNA: TGTGCCAGCAGTCGCGCCGCTAGCGGTTACAATGAGCAGTTCTTC.

V is TRBV3-1 and J is TRBJ2-5; 8 nucleotides align to TRBD2. V dropped 4 bases and J dropped 5; count of bases not matched to a gene: 6. The CDR3 is 14 residues long. In germline, CDR1 is LGHDT, CDR2 YNNKEL (reference sequence). CDR3 in DNA: TGTGCCAGCAGCCGCGGGGGGTGGGTTGAGACCCAGTACTTC. It is translated as CASSRGGWVETQYF.

The V gene is TRBV20-1, the J gene TRBJ2-5; 7 nucleotides agree with TRBD2. The J call may be incorrect, as the DNA end agrees better with TRBJ2-7. This CDR3 comprises 13 residues. Germline-derived CDR1 and CDR2 are DFQATT and SNEGSKA (reference sequence). The CDR3 bases are TGCAGTGAGGCGGGAGTAGGAACTAACGAGCAGTACTTC. This encodes CSEAGVGTNEQYF.

This clonotype turned up a few times. The CDR3 region has the DNA TGCGCCAGCAGCCAAGATGTGGGGACAGGCGGGGGGGTGGCGCAGTATTTT. This codes for CASSQDVGTGGGVAQYF. The chain uses TRBV4-1 and TRBJ2-3, with D perhaps matching TRBD2 (9 bases). V was shortened by 0 bases and J by 10 bases, with 23 bases between the two germline ends. The CDR3 has 17 residues. CDR1 and CDR2 from the germline V gene are MGHRA and YSYEKL.

This chain uses TRBV18 with TRBJ1-2; D may be TRBD1 (5 bases). This CDR3 region has 14 residues. CDR1 and CDR2 from the germline V gene are KGHSH and LQKENI. The V and J ends lost 2 bases and 2 bases respectively, with 9 bases between them. CDR3 sequence: CASSPSTENYGYTF. DNA for the CDR3: TGTGCCAGCTCACCATCGACAGAGAACTATGGCTACACCTTC.

The genes are TRBV7-2 and TRBJ2-3, with a possible D match to TRBD2 (6 bases). The germline CDR1 and CDR2 sequences are SGHTA and FQGNSA. The germline V and J ends were trimmed by 8 bases and 0 bases, with 12 bases remaining between them. The CDR3 covers 14 residues. The CDR3 loop is CASRAGRSTDTQYF. The CDR3 region has the DNA TGTGCCAGCCGGGCGGGGAGAAGCACAGATACGCAGTATTTT.

This sequence joins TRBV5-1 and TRBJ1-1; the D gene is possibly TRBD1 (5 bases). Germline V gene data show CDR1 as SGHRS and CDR2 as YFSETQ. Trimming stripped 1 base from V and 4 bases from J, with 14 bases between. The CDR3 is 15 amino acids. CDR3 in amino acids: CASSLRLGVGTEAFF. For the CDR3, the DNA is TGCGCCAGCAGCTTGCGCTTAGGGGTGGGCACTGAAGCTTTCTTT.

This clonotype was seen only a few times. The V gene is TRBV20-1, the J gene TRBJ2-3, with TRBD2 matching over 11 bases. Germline loops: CDR1 DFQATT, CDR2 SNEGSKA (reference sequence). The trim removed 4 bases at V and 4 bases at J, leaving 31 bases unmatched. The CDR3 is 23 residues long. The CDR3 spells CSAIQDPETSGSLGWQSADTQYF. DNA of the CDR3: TGCAGTGCTATTCAAGATCCCGAAACTAGCGGGAGTCTTGGATGGCAGTCGGCAGATACGCAGTATTTT.